This record looks at one T cell receptor (beta chain) sequence and its context. The antigen is unknown. The data derive from a study of T cell responses to AZD1222 COVID-19 vaccine. Study-wide findings and caveats: Clonal diversity may have been underestimated in mostly white British donors. Baseline seropositivity occurred in only a handful of AZD1222 recipients.

Assay: immunoSEQ multiplex PCR; the TCRdb copy retains only in-frame clones and omits some. The sample holds roughly 130,000 clones, roughly 94% seen once. Deletions cut 3 bases from V and 0 bases from J, with 8 bases between. This CDR3 has 15 amino acids. The germline V gene has CDR1 MGHRA and CDR2 YSYEKL. This chain uses TRBV4-1 with TRBJ1-4; D is unresolved. The specimen was peripheral blood, collected on day 0 of AZD1222 vaccination. This sequence was found in an adult in good health. This CDR3 reads CASSHRFATNEKLFF. The DNA of the CDR3 is TGCGCCAGCAGCCATAGATTTGCAACTAATGAAAAACTGTTTTTT.